The entry below describes one TCR beta chain. Its antigen is unknown. Trimming stripped 4 bases from V and 3 bases from J, with 10 bases between. The germline CDR1 and CDR2 sequences are WNHNN and SYGVQD (reference sequence). CDR3 length: 13 residues. This record belongs to a study of cytomegalovirus exposure and HLA in healthy donors. The PCR employed 60 Vbeta primers together with 13 Jbeta primers. Sequencing used immunoSEQ multiplex PCR; TCRdb keeps in-frame clones, though not all of them. There are approximately 110,000 clones in the sample; approximately 80% occur only once, and 10% to 15% lies in the top ten. The study, taken as a whole, reports: Reportedly, TCR beta sequences accurately predicted HLA-A and HLA-B alleles in most subjects.

The rearrangement uses TRBV10-1 and TRBJ2-7, with a weak D call TRBD1 (6 bases). Sequences were obtained from PBMCs. This sequence originates from a woman between 35 and 50 years old in good health and CMV-seropositive. The CDR3 DNA sequence: TGCGCCAGCAGTGCTGGACAGAACTACGAGCAGTACTTC. This codes for CASSAGQNYEQYF.